This passage covers 5 T cell receptor beta chains from one sample sequenced in a study of glioma-infiltrating T cells after dendritic cell vaccination. Clones were sequenced by immunoSEQ multiplex PCR, and TCRdb holds only the in-frame ones, with some missing. This sample carries roughly 100,000 clones, 90% of them seen once, and the ten largest clones take around 2.6%. Time point: after dendritic cell vaccination, including at tumor progression/relapse. The specimen was blood, collected after dendritic cell vaccination. Source of these receptors: a human donor with glioblastoma.

V usage is TRBV6-6 and J usage is TRBJ2-3; 7 nucleotides agree with TRBD2. V lost 6 bases and J lost 2; bases outside the gene matches: 5. The CDR3 loop spans 14 amino acids. Per germline, CDR1 MNHNY and CDR2 SVGAGI (reference sequence). The CDR3 loop reads CASRGEGTTDTQYF. CDR3 bases: TGTGCCAGCAGGGGGGAGGGGACCACAGATACGCAGTATTTT.

The chain employs TRBV7-3 and TRBJ1-6, with D possibly being TRBD1 (5 bases). The V end was cut by 1 base, the J end by 7 bases, with 11 bases between. The length of the CDR3 is 15 residues. Germline lookup yields CDR1 SGHTA and CDR2 FQGTGA. Here the CDR3 reads CASSLRGGDNSPLHF. The CDR3 region has the DNA TGTGCCAGCAGCTTAAGGGGAGGGGACAATTCACCCCTCCACTTT. Based on the CDR3 plus reference TRBV7-3 and TRBJ1-6, the full variable domain is GAGVSQTPSNKVTEKGKYVELRCDPISGHTALYWYRQSLGQGPEFLIYFQGTGAADDSGLPNDRFFAVRPEGSVSTLKIQRTERGDSAVYLCASSLRGGDNSPLHFGNGTRLTVT.

The chain combines TRBV7-5 with TRBJ1-1. TRBV7-5 is a pseudogene segment. This CDR3 spans 16 amino acids. The CDR3 loop reads CARSFLYEGKATEAFF. As DNA, the CDR3 is TGTGCCAGAAGCTTCTTGTATGAGGGAAAGGCGACTGAAGCTTTCTTT.

The V call is TRBV11-3, the J call TRBJ2-5; D may be TRBD1 (5 bases). Trimming removed 5 bases at V and 4 bases at J, with 11 bases between. The CDR3 has 13 amino acids. Germline-derived CDR1 and CDR2 are SGHNT and YENEEA. The CDR3 loop reads CASSPLRGETQYF. CDR3 DNA sequence: TGTGCCAGCAGCCCTCTTAGGGGAGAGACCCAGTACTTC.

This clone was recorded once. The chain recombines TRBV7-3 with TRBJ2-7; 7 nucleotides line up with TRBD1. Germline CDR1 SGHTA, CDR2 FQGTGA. The CDR3 runs to 16 residues. Losses at the gene ends were 6 bases for V and 5 bases for J; bases not matched to a gene: 16. CDR3 DNA sequence: TGTGCCAGCAGTCCTTCCCGGGACAGAGGTGTCCACGAGCAGTACTTC. Its protein product is CASSPSRDRGVHEQYF.